This T cell receptor beta chain was obtained from a study of Ad26.COV2.S vaccination and SARS-CoV-2 variants. Study details: Ad26.COV2.S arm of COV1001 included the donor. Study results and limitations: Vaccinated individuals (as opposed to placebo recipients) had higher spike-specific TCR breadth.

Sequencing used immunoSEQ multiplex PCR; TCRdb keeps in-frame clones, though not all of them. The table records around 320,000 clones, about 82% of them present only once. The treatment denotes: about 20 received Ad26.COV2.S at low or high dose, single or two shots; about 5 received placebo; per-sample allocation not given. Samples were taken on day 63 after the first vaccine or placebo injection. This person who donated was an adult of 18-55 years in Boston. In the vaccine, an Ad26 vector expressed the SARS-CoV-2 spike of the Wuhan strain. Per germline, CDR1 SGDLS and CDR2 YYNGEE. The CDR3 spans 16 residues. V was shortened by 0 bases and J by 11 bases, with 23 bases between the two germline ends. Concerning this clone itself: Its antigen remains unidentified.

The TCR was taken from a person aged 18-60 years who received the Ad26.COV2.S COVID-19 vaccine or a placebo. The chain employs TRBV9 and TRBJ1-1; a weak D match, TRBD1 (6 bases). The sample consisted of peripheral blood, taken in a trial of Ad26.COV2.S vaccine versus placebo. CDR3 region: CASSVVPPGGLGGAFF. The CDR3 DNA is TGTGCCAGCAGCGTAGTCCCCCCCGGGGGCCTGGGTGGGGCTTTCTTT.